These 20 T cell receptor beta chains were sequenced from one sample in a study of cytomegalovirus exposure and HLA in healthy donors. In the PCR, 60 Vbeta and 13 Jbeta primers were used. TCRdb's copy holds only in-frame clones and misses some; the assay was immunoSEQ multiplex PCR. The sample lists approximately 150,000 clones, roughly 67% seen once, with around 5% in the top ten. The sequenced material came from PBMCs. The receptors come from a woman aged 18 to 35 in good health and CMV-seropositive.

This chain connects TRBV14 to TRBJ2-5; 10 nucleotides agree with TRBD2. This CDR3 has 13 residues. The V and J ends lost 4 bases and 9 bases, in that order; junction bases with no gene match: 5. CDR1 and CDR2 (germline): SGHDN, FVKESK. The CDR3 nucleotides read TGTGCCAGCAGCCGAAGCGGGGGGGCGCCCCAGTACTTC. Its translation: CASSRSGGAPQYF.

The genes are TRBV7-3 and TRBJ1-1, with D possibly matching TRBD1 (6 bases). V lost 5 bases and J 1 base, leaving 17 bases between the germline ends. The CDR3 consists of 16 residues. Per the germline V gene, CDR1 is SGHTA and CDR2 is FQGTGA. In nucleotides, the CDR3 is TGTGCCAGCAGCCCACGGGGAGGGGGTAGGAACACTGAAGCTTTCTTT. Translating it yields CASSPRGGGRNTEAFF.

The chain recombines TRBV30 with TRBJ1-5; perhaps TRBD1 as D (5 bases). V was pared by 4 bases and J by 7 bases, with 14 bases between. The CDR3 totals 13 residues. Looked up from germline, CDR1 is GTSNPN and CDR2 is SVGIG (reference sequence). The DNA for the CDR3 is TGTGCCTGGAATTCAGGGATTGGACAGCCCCAGCATTTT. Amino acids: CAWNSGIGQPQHF.

The chain links TRBV19 to TRBJ1-4, with D possibly TRBD1 on 5 matching bases. V lost 7 bases, J lost 6 bases, and 15 bases lay in between. The CDR3 totals 14 residues. CDR1 is LNHDA, CDR2 SQIVND, per germline (reference sequence). The CDR3 coding sequence is TGTGCCAGTACCATCGACAGTCGTGATGAAAAACTGTTTTTT. Its translation is CASTIDSRDEKLFF.

The chain employs TRBV9 and TRBJ2-3, with 12 bases that match TRBD2. Germline assignment: CDR1 SGDLS and CDR2 YYNGEE. CDR3 length: 15 amino acids. The J segment lost 4 bases and the V segment lost 2 bases, leaving 2 bases of the junction unmatched. The chain's CDR3 is CASSVLAGGPDTQYF. In DNA, the CDR3 is TGTGCCAGCAGCGTCCTAGCGGGGGGGCCAGATACGCAGTATTTT.

The rearrangement uses TRBV9 and TRBJ1-1, with D unresolved. CDR1 is SGDLS, CDR2 YYNGEE, per germline. V lost 0 bases to trimming and J lost 0 bases, with 3 bases between them. This CDR3 contains 13 residues. DNA for the CDR3: TGTGCCAGCAGCGTAGATATGAACACTGAAGCTTTCTTT. Translation gives CASSVDMNTEAFF. Using reference TRBV9 and TRBJ1-1 for the parts outside the CDR3, the full variable domain is DSGVTQTPKHLITATGQRVTLRCSPRSGDLSVYWYQQSLDQGLQFLIQYYNGEERAKGNILERFSAQQFPDLHSELNLSSLELGDSALYFCASSVDMNTEAFFGQGTRLTVV.

The chain combines TRBV19 with TRBJ1-5, with TRBD1 matching 9 bases. Germline CDR1 is LNHDA and CDR2 is SQIVND (reference sequence). With V trimmed by 8 bases and J by 0 bases, 8 bases remained unmatched. This CDR3 comprises 16 residues. This chain's CDR3 is CASCTGGPYSNQPQHF. The CDR3 bases are TGTGCCAGTTGTACAGGGGGCCCATATAGCAATCAGCCCCAGCATTTT.

Only a few counts were recorded for this clone. Other nucleotide sequences in the sample specify the same CDR3. The chain employs TRBV7-9 and TRBJ1-1; 9 bases map to TRBD1. J gave up 5 bases and V 5 bases, and 6 bases lay outside the gene matches. The CDR3 has 14 amino acids. Per germline, CDR1 SEHNR and CDR2 FQNEAQ (reference sequence). In DNA form, the CDR3 reads TGTGCCAGCAGCGTTACAGGGGGCCGAACTGAAGCTTTCTTT. As protein: CASSVTGGRTEAFF. The complete variable domain, with remaining parts taken from reference TRBV7-9 and TRBJ1-1, reads DTGVSQNPRHKITKRGQNVTFRCDPISEHNRLYWYRQTLGQGPEFLTYFQNEAQLEKSRLLSDRFSAERPKGSFSTLEIQRTEQGDSAMYLCASSVTGGRTEAFFGQGTRLTVV.

The chain uses TRBV9 and TRBJ1-4, with D possibly being TRBD1 (6 bases). Germline lookup yields CDR1 SGDLS and CDR2 YYNGEE. V was clipped by 2 bases and J by 7 bases, with 15 bases between them. The CDR3 is made up of 15 amino acids. The CDR3: CASSVRVGAGEKLFF. CDR3 in DNA: TGTGCCAGCAGCGTTCGAGTGGGGGCGGGTGAAAAACTGTTTTTT. The full variable domain, with the rest looked up from reference TRBV9 and TRBJ1-4, is DSGVTQTPKHLITATGQRVTLRCSPRSGDLSVYWYQQSLDQGLQFLIQYYNGEERAKGNILERFSAQQFPDLHSELNLSSLELGDSALYFCASSVRVGAGEKLFFGSGTQLSVL.

This clone came up a few times. The chain links TRBV9 to TRBJ1-1, with D tentatively TRBD1 (6 bases). The CDR3 has 13 amino acids. V was pared by 0 bases and J by 7 bases, with 10 bases between. CDR1 is SGDLS and CDR2 is YYNGEE in the germline V gene. CDR3 amino acids: CASSVEMDSEAFF. The CDR3 coding sequence is TGTGCCAGCAGCGTAGAAATGGACAGTGAAGCTTTCTTT.

V is TRBV5-6 and J is TRBJ2-1; TRBD2 matches at 9 bases. The CDR3 loop spans 13 amino acids. V was clipped by 7 bases and J by 7 bases; unmatched bases: 6. Germline V gives CDR1 SGHDT, CDR2 YYEEEE. For the CDR3, the DNA is TGTGCCAGCGCGGGGGGGCTGCGGAATGAGCAGTTCTTC. Translating gives CASAGGLRNEQFF.

This sequence joins TRBV28 and TRBJ1-5, with 8 bases identical to TRBD1. J gave up 7 bases and V 0 bases, and 11 bases lay outside the gene matches. The CDR3 has 17 residues. Germline CDR1 and CDR2: MDHEN and SYDVKM. The CDR3 DNA is TGTGCCAGCAGTTTATGGTCCGGGACAGGCAAGGCCCAGCCCCAGCATTTT. This translates into CASSLWSGTGKAQPQHF.

The chain couples TRBV4-3 to TRBJ1-6, with a weak D call TRBD1 (6 bases). Looked up from germline, CDR1 is LGHNA and CDR2 is YSLEER. The CDR3 is made up of 17 amino acids. V lost 1 base to trimming and J lost 5 bases, with 15 bases between them. CDR3 sequence reads: CASSQGWPGTNNSPLHF. CDR3 DNA sequence: TGCGCCAGCAGCCAAGGATGGCCCGGGACAAATAATTCACCCCTCCACTTT.

The J gene is TRBJ2-3, the V gene TRBV9; weak D call: TRBD1 (6 bases). This CDR3 contains 14 residues. Germline CDR1 SGDLS, CDR2 YYNGEE. Deletions cut 4 bases from V and 6 bases from J, with 15 bases between. Here the CDR3 DNA reads TGTGCCAGCAGCACCGCTTCAGGGGCGGATACGCAGTATTTT. This codes for CASSTASGADTQYF.

The chain combines TRBV4-1 with TRBJ2-2; D not resolved. The germline V gene encodes CDR1 MGHRA and CDR2 YSYEKL. The CDR3 contains 14 residues. V shed 2 bases and J shed 6 bases, with 10 bases lying between them. The CDR3 loop reads CASSQLDVSGELFF. DNA of the CDR3: TGCGCCAGCAGCCAACTAGACGTGTCCGGGGAGCTGTTTTTT.

This clone came up once. In DNA, the CDR3 is TGTGCCAGCAGCCAGCGGGACAGGGACACTGAAGCTTTCTTT. This sequence encodes CASSQRDRDTEAFF. The chain employs TRBV4-2 and TRBJ1-1; 9 nucleotides align to TRBD1. The CDR3 sequence is 14 residues long. Germline CDR1 reads LGHNA; CDR2 reads YNFKEQ. The V and J ends lost 3 bases and 3 bases, in that order; junction bases with no gene match: 2.

This chain links TRBV11-2 with TRBJ1-1; the D is unclear. Trimming took 9 bases from V and 1 from J, leaving 21 bases between them. CDR3 size: 16 residues. Germline loops: CDR1 SGHAT, CDR2 FQNNGV. CDR3 amino acids: CASKAGVGFTNTEAFF. CDR3 nucleotides: TGTGCCAGTAAAGCCGGGGTCGGATTTACGAACACTGAAGCTTTCTTT.

This clone was seen a single time. One end of the junction fails to match germline, which may point to a read error. This chain uses TRBV5-6 with TRBJ2-7, with D maybe TRBD2 (6 bases). This CDR3 region has 9 residues. Germline V CDR1 and CDR2: SGHDT, YYEEEE. The DNA of the CDR3 is TGCCCCAAGGAGGGCGAGCAGTACTTC. Translated, it gives CPKEGEQYF.

This chain links TRBV23-1 with TRBJ1-1; 8 bases agree with TRBD1. TRBV23-1 is an ORF, and what it does is uncertain. CDR3 size: 19 residues. V trimming: 2 bases; J trimming: 4 bases; junction bases outside the gene matches: 18. The CDR3 region is CASSQDSGRGQLESTEAFF. The CDR3 region has the DNA TGCGCCAGCAGTCAAGACTCAGGCAGGGGGCAATTGGAGAGCACTGAAGCTTTCTTT.

The gene calls are TRBV7-3 and TRBJ2-3, with a weak D call TRBD2 (6 bases). The CDR3 is 19 amino acids. V was pared by 0 bases and J by 2 bases, with 21 bases between. Germline V gene sequence: CDR1 SGHTA, CDR2 FQGTGA. This CDR3 reads CASSLTISGTDDNTDTQYF. CDR3 nucleotides: TGTGCCAGCAGCTTAACAATTTCCGGGACTGACGACAACACAGATACGCAGTATTTT.